This T cell receptor beta chain derives from a study of OX40 agonist ivuxolimab in advanced cancers. The V and J ends lost 5 bases and 8 bases respectively, with 19 bases between them. The CDR3 is 15 amino acids. Germline V gene sequence: CDR1 MNHNS, CDR2 SASEGT. TCRdb's copy holds only in-frame clones and misses some; the assay was immunoSEQ multiplex PCR. This sample yields about 64,000 clones, of which about 90% are seen a single time; roughly 5.1% belongs to the top ten. The sample consisted of CD4+ or CD8+ T cells sorted from blood, taken in a trial of the OX40 agonist ivuxolimab. The clonotype originates from an adult with an advanced solid tumor such as melanoma, head and neck, liver or kidney cancer. The chain carries TRBV6-1 and TRBJ2-1, with D tentatively TRBD2 (6 bases). The CDR3 protein is CASSTLRGERDEQFF. Here the CDR3 DNA reads TGTGCCAGCAGTACCCTAAGAGGGGAGCGGGATGAGCAGTTCTTC.